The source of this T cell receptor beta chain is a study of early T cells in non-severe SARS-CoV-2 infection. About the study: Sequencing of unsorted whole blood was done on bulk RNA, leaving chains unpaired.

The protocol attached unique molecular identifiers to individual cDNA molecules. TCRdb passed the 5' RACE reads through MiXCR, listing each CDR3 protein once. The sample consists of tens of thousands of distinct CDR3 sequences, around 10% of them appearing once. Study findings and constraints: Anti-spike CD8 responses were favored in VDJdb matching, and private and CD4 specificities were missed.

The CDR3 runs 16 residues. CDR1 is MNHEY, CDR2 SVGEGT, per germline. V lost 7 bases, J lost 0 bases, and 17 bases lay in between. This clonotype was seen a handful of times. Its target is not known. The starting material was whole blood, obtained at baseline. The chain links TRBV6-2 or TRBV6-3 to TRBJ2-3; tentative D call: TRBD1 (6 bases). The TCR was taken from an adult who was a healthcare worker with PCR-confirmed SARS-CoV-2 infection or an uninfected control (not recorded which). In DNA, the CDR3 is TGTGCCAGCATCCTCGGACAGACACCTAGCACAGATACGCAGTATTTT. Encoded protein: CASILGQTPSTDTQYF.